This T cell receptor (beta chain) was sequenced during a study of shared clonotypes between healthy human individuals. About the research overall: The study used three CD4 naive, three CD4 memory, two CD8 naive and one CD8 memory plate per donor.

As for this clone: As yet, its antigen is unknown.

An even split of each subset's genomic DNA across several immunoSEQ plates was performed. Per the authors' pipeline: Junction-only immunoSEQ sequences carried no quality scores, so filtering differed. The repertoire was sequenced with immunoSEQ multiplex PCR; TCRdb's copy has only in-frame clones and lacks some. V, J and clone size are taken as reported in that table, and D and trimming were inferred from the DNA itself. The table has about 1 million clones, approximately 76% seen once. Findings and caveats of the study: Non-shared clonotypes were found to have lower generation probabilities than the clonotypes that were shared by all four of the sorted-subset donors.

The TCR was taken from a man aged 18 to 29 in good health. What was sequenced was memory CD4+ T cells sorted from blood. Subset meaning: CD45RA-negative fraction.

The CDR3 reads CASTLRTGLNNEKLFF. CDR3 DNA: TGTGCCAGTACCTTACGAACGGGACTCAATAATGAAAAACTGTTTTTT. The genes are TRBV19 and TRBJ1-4; tentative D call: TRBD1 (5 bases). This CDR3 contains 16 residues. V lost 7 bases and J lost 4, with 19 bases in between. Germline lookup yields CDR1 LNHDA and CDR2 SQIVND (reference sequence).